This T cell receptor beta chain comes out of a study of long-term antiretroviral therapy in people with HIV. Study-wide results and caveats: The repertoire was dominated at all time points by clones expanded before ART. Repertoires from HIV showed CDR3 length ranges narrower than those of controls.

Researchers report immunoSEQ v3.0 was run at survey level. Libraries were prepared by immunoSEQ multiplex PCR; TCRdb keeps only in-frame clonotypes and omits some of them. The profile shows 20,000 to 25,000 clones, around 83% of them singletons. Worth noting for this clone: Antigen unknown.

This CDR3 comprises 14 residues. Germline CDR1 reads LNHDA; CDR2 reads SQIVND (reference sequence). The V and J ends lost 2 bases and 2 bases, in that order; junction bases with no gene match: 3. V and J are TRBV19 and TRBJ2-7; 7 bases are a match to TRBD1. This receptor was taken from a man in his sixties with HIV. The sample here was unsorted PBMCs, taken 1.3 years after starting antiretroviral therapy. The CDR3 reads CASSISGQAYEQYF. Written as DNA, the CDR3 is TGTGCCAGTAGTATATCTGGACAGGCCTACGAGCAGTACTTC.